Listed below are T cell receptor beta chains from one sample, sequenced in a study of T cell clones after liver transplantation. The method was immunoSEQ multiplex PCR; TCRdb's version includes in-frame clones alone and lacks a portion of them. The sample holds tens of thousands of clones, almost 95% seen once. Sequencing was performed on CD4+ T cells from blood, taken approximately 27 months after liver transplant. Source of these receptors: a human patient who received a liver transplant. T cells may partly derive from the graft donor. Both conserved end residues are part of each CDR3. A D gene is named only where the DNA matches it firmly. Part of the rows lack a size; the others show once, few, many or a class for expanded clones.

abundance: .
v_gene: TRBV15
d_gene: TRBD1
len: 17
j_gene: TRBJ2-1
CDR3nt: TGTGCCACCAGCAGAGACCCAACCGGGACAGGCCGCAATGAGCAGTTCTTC
CDR3aa: CATSRDPTGTGRNEQFF

abundance: .
v_gene: TRBV9
d_gene: .
len: 14
j_gene: TRBJ1-5
CDR3nt: TGTGCCAGCAGCGACTTCCTCGGGGGGGGGCCCCAGCATTTT
CDR3aa: CASSDFLGGGPQHF

abundance: .
v_gene: TRBV29-1
d_gene: .
len: 11
j_gene: TRBJ2-7
CDR3nt: TGCAGCGTTGAAGCAGGGAGCGAGCAGTACTTC
CDR3aa: CSVEAGSEQYF

abundance: .
v_gene: TRBV5-1
d_gene: .
len: 16
j_gene: TRBJ2-1
CDR3nt: TGCGCCAGCAGCAGGGGCACAGGGTTGGACTACAATGAGCAGTTCTTC
CDR3aa: CASSRGTGLDYNEQFF

abundance: .
v_gene: TRBV2
d_gene: .
len: 14
j_gene: TRBJ2-7
CDR3nt: TGTGCCAGCAGTGAACAGGGCGAATCCTACGAGCAGTACTTC
CDR3aa: CASSEQGESYEQYF

abundance: few
v_gene: TRBV6-5
d_gene: .
len: 15
j_gene: TRBJ1-1
CDR3nt: TGTGCCAGCAGTGGTACCGGGACGGCAAACACTGAAGCTTTCTTT
CDR3aa: CASSGTGTANTEAFF

abundance: .
v_gene: TRBV30
d_gene: TRBD2
len: 13
j_gene: TRBJ2-5
CDR3nt: TGTGCCTGGAGTGTACTAGCGGGAGAGACCCAGTACTTC
CDR3aa: CAWSVLAGETQYF

abundance: .
v_gene: TRBV4-2
d_gene: TRBD2
len: 15
j_gene: TRBJ2-5
CDR3nt: TGTGCCAGCAGCCCGTTAGCGGGAGATCCAGAGACCCAGTACTTC
CDR3aa: CASSPLAGDPETQYF

abundance: once
v_gene: TRBV19
d_gene: .
len: 14
j_gene: TRBJ2-2
CDR3nt: TGTGCCAGTCACCCAGGGGGGGACACCGGGGAGCTGTTTTTT
CDR3aa: CASHPGGDTGELFF

abundance: .
v_gene: TRBV28
d_gene: TRBD2
len: 14
j_gene: TRBJ2-4
CDR3nt: TGTGCCAGCAGCCCCCCGGGGGGCAAAAACATTCAGTACTTC
CDR3aa: CASSPPGGKNIQYF

abundance: .
v_gene: TRBV29-1
d_gene: .
len: 16
j_gene: TRBJ2-5
CDR3nt: TGCAGCGTCACAAACCACGCTGGGGGGTCCAAAGAGACCCAGTACTTC
CDR3aa: CSVTNHAGGSKETQYF

abundance: .
v_gene: TRBV7-9
d_gene: .
len: 13
j_gene: TRBJ1-1
CDR3nt: TGTGCCAGCAGCTTAAGCGACTCAGCTGAAGCTTTCTTT
CDR3aa: CASSLSDSAEAFF

abundance: .
v_gene: TRBV28
d_gene: .
len: 16
j_gene: TRBJ2-5
CDR3nt: TGTGCCAGCAGTTTAACCTTGGGGGGAACCCAAGAGACCCAGTACTTC
CDR3aa: CASSLTLGGTQETQYF

abundance: .
v_gene: TRBV27
d_gene: .
len: 14
j_gene: TRBJ1-1
CDR3nt: TGTGCCAGCAGTCTGGACAGAGTGAACACTGAAGCTTTCTTT
CDR3aa: CASSLDRVNTEAFF

abundance: .
v_gene: TRBV18
d_gene: .
len: 12
j_gene: TRBJ2-1
CDR3nt: TGTGCCAGCTCACCGATAAGGGATGAGCAGTTCTTC
CDR3aa: CASSPIRDEQFF

abundance: .
v_gene: TRBV9
d_gene: TRBD2
len: 14
j_gene: TRBJ2-7
CDR3nt: TGTGCCAGCAGCGTAGGGGGACTAGTGAACGAGCAGTACTTC
CDR3aa: CASSVGGLVNEQYF

abundance: .
v_gene: TRBV4-3
d_gene: .
len: 13
j_gene: TRBJ2-3
CDR3nt: TGCGCCAGCAGCCAAGGTTCGGAGGGTACGCAGTATTTT
CDR3aa: CASSQGSEGTQYF

abundance: .
v_gene: TRBV5-1
d_gene: TRBD1
len: 18
j_gene: TRBJ1-5
CDR3nt: TGCGCCAGCAGCTTGGGCCCCTATACAGGGGAGACAAATCAGCCCCAGCATTTT
CDR3aa: CASSLGPYTGETNQPQHF

abundance: once
v_gene: TRBV28
d_gene: TRBD2
len: 11
j_gene: TRBJ2-1
CDR3nt: TGTGCCAGCAGTTACGGGGGGGAGCAGTTCTTC
CDR3aa: CASSYGGEQFF

abundance: .
v_gene: TRBV5-4
d_gene: .
len: 15
j_gene: TRBJ2-6
CDR3nt: TGTGCCAGCAGCCTGGCGAGCTCTGGGGCCAACGTCCTGACTTTC
CDR3aa: CASSLASSGANVLTF

abundance: .
v_gene: TRBV28
d_gene: TRBD2
len: 17
j_gene: TRBJ2-1
CDR3nt: TGTGCCACCAACCGGCTAGCGGGATCCGGGATGAACAATGAGCAGTTCTTC
CDR3aa: CATNRLAGSGMNNEQFF

abundance: .
v_gene: TRBV7-9
d_gene: .
len: 15
j_gene: TRBJ1-4
CDR3nt: TGTGCCAGCAGTCCTGCCGGGCCCCCTAATGAAAAACTGTTTTTT
CDR3aa: CASSPAGPPNEKLFF

abundance: .
v_gene: TRBV27
d_gene: TRBD1
len: 14
j_gene: TRBJ2-5
CDR3nt: TGTGCCAGCAGTTCCCGACAGGGGCGAGAGACCCAGTACTTC
CDR3aa: CASSSRQGRETQYF

abundance: .
v_gene: TRBV7-9
d_gene: .
len: 15
j_gene: TRBJ1-1
CDR3nt: TGTGCCAGCAGCCTGGACGACCGGAGAGTCACTGAAGCTTTCTTT
CDR3aa: CASSLDDRRVTEAFF

abundance: .
v_gene: TRBV30
d_gene: .
len: 13
j_gene: TRBJ1-5
CDR3nt: TGTGCCTGGAGTGAAGGGCCTCGTCAGCCCCAGCATTTT
CDR3aa: CAWSEGPRQPQHF